Listed here are 26 T cell receptor beta chains from one sample, sequenced in a study of blood T cell repertoires in COVID-19. Generated by immunoSEQ multiplex PCR, the TCRdb table keeps only in-frame clones and is missing some. This sample carries 60,000 to 90,000 clones, roughly 70% of them seen once, and the ten largest clones take roughly 23%. The sequenced sample was peripheral blood. The receptors were gathered from a man in his sixties with acute or convalescent COVID-19.

This CDR3 is CASTGTGTTKETQYF. CDR3 bases: TGTGCCAGTACCGGGACAGGAACGACAAAAGAGACCCAGTACTTC. V usage is TRBV5-4 and J usage is TRBJ2-5; 8 bases agree with TRBD1. This CDR3 has 15 amino acids. Germline CDR1 SGHNT, CDR2 YYREEE (reference sequence). The junction had 12 bases not matched to a gene; V was cut back by 8 bases and J by 3 bases. Supplemented by reference TRBV5-4 and TRBJ2-5, the full variable domain reads ETGVTQSPTHLIKTRGQQVTLRCSSQSGHNTVSWYQQALGQGPQFIFQYYREEENGRGNFPPRFSGLQFPNYSSELNVNALELDDSALYLCASTGTGTTKETQYFGPGTRLLVL.

For the CDR3, the DNA is TGTGCCAGTTTTCCCGGGACAGACACTGAAGCTTTCTTT. It encodes CASFPGTDTEAFF. The chain uses TRBV19 and TRBJ1-1, with 7 bases lining up with TRBD1. CDR1 is LNHDA, CDR2 SQIVND, per germline (reference sequence). The CDR3 runs 13 residues. V lost 8 bases, J lost 3 bases, and 6 bases stayed unmatched.

The chain recombines TRBV5-1 with TRBJ1-1; no clear D. The CDR3 contains 13 residues. Germline CDR1 is SGHRS and CDR2 is YFSETQ. V lost 7 bases, J lost 0 bases, and 10 bases lay in between. The CDR3 sequence: CASALEMNTEAFF. The DNA of the CDR3 is TGCGCCAGCGCGTTAGAGATGAACACTGAAGCTTTCTTT.

The V and J genes are TRBV12-3 or TRBV12-4 and TRBJ2-5; D unresolved. This CDR3 is 13 amino acids long. V was shortened by 6 bases and J by 4 bases, with 12 bases between the two germline ends. The CDR3 reads CASSRISRETQYF. The CDR3 region has the DNA TGTGCCAGCAGCCGCATTAGCAGAGAGACCCAGTACTTC.

This chain connects TRBV29-1 to TRBJ2-3; 12 bases match TRBD2. The CDR3 spans 19 residues. The V gene end was trimmed by 6 bases and the J gene end by 6 bases; junction bases not matched to a gene: 22. Germline V gene sequence: CDR1 SQVTM, CDR2 ANQGSEA. CDR3 coding DNA: TGCAGCGTCCCCCACCCGCCTCTAGCGGGAGGGCCAAGGGAGGATACGCAGTATTTT. Translating it yields CSVPHPPLAGGPREDTQYF.

This chain connects TRBV5-4 to TRBJ2-5; the match to TRBD1 covers 11 bases. Germline V gene data show CDR1 as SGHNT and CDR2 as YYREEE (reference sequence). The ends lost 0 bases at V and 6 bases at J; junction bases unmatched: 10. This CDR3 region has 17 residues. CDR3 sequence: CASSLAEGTGGRKTQYF. In DNA form, the CDR3 reads TGTGCCAGCAGCTTGGCCGAGGGGACAGGGGGTAGGAAGACCCAGTACTTC.

The rearrangement uses TRBV5-1 and TRBJ1-3; D call uncertain. The CDR3 length is 13 residues. Trimming cost V 3 bases and J 4 bases, with 8 bases left between them. In germline, CDR1 is SGHRS, CDR2 YFSETQ. This CDR3 reads CASSWRSGNTIYF. The CDR3 nucleotides are TGCGCCAGCAGCTGGAGGTCCGGAAACACCATATATTTT.

Remarks on this clone: Other DNA sequences from this sample encode an identical CDR3 as well. V and J are TRBV30 and TRBJ1-1; a weak D match, TRBD1 (5 bases). Germline CDR1 and CDR2: GTSNPN and SVGIG (reference sequence). This CDR3 region has 11 residues. The V end lost 5 bases, the J end lost 4 bases, and 8 bases lay between the germline ends. CDR3 coding DNA: TGTGCCTGGGGGCAGGGCACTGAAGCTTTCTTT. Its protein product is CAWGQGTEAFF.

The CDR3 reads CASRKGGAGYGYTF. CDR3 nucleotide sequence: TGTGCCAGCAGAAAGGGGGGGGCAGGGTATGGCTACACCTTC. The rearrangement joins TRBV6-5 to TRBJ1-2; the D gene is possibly TRBD1 (6 bases). There are 14 residues in the CDR3. V was clipped by 6 bases and J by 5 bases, with 16 bases between them. The germline V gene has CDR1 MNHEY and CDR2 SVGAGI.

V is TRBV5-4 and J is TRBJ1-2; tentative D call: TRBD1 (6 bases). CDR1 and CDR2 from the germline V gene are SGHNT and YYREEE (reference sequence). The CDR3 contains 15 residues. V gave up 5 bases and J gave up 6 bases, with 20 bases separating them. The CDR3 loop reads CASRVLRTEEDGYTF. Here the CDR3 DNA reads TGTGCCAGCAGGGTACTAAGGACAGAGGAGGATGGCTACACCTTC.

This chain joins TRBV11-3 and TRBJ2-7; 12 bases fit TRBD2. CDR1 and CDR2 (germline): SGHNT, YENEEA. Trimming cost V 0 bases and J 4 bases; bases outside gene matches: 7. The CDR3 runs to 17 residues. The CDR3 nucleotides read TGTGCCAGCAGCTTAGACCGACTAGCGGGGGCCCTTTACGAGCAGTACGTC. Protein: CASSLDRLAGALYEQYV.

There are a few counts of this clone. This chain uses TRBV25-1 with TRBJ1-6, with TRBD1 identical over 7 bases. Germline trimming cut 4 bases from V and 6 bases from J; bases unmatched to any gene: 9. Germline V CDR1 and CDR2: MGHDK, SYGVNS. This CDR3 is built from 16 residues. CDR3 coding DNA: TGTGCCAGCAGTGTAGGGGGGACAGATATTAATTCACCCCTCCACTTT. The encoded protein is CASSVGGTDINSPLHF.

This clone was counted once. The rearrangement links TRBV11-2 to TRBJ2-7; 11 nucleotides agree with TRBD1. Looked up from germline, CDR1 is SGHAT and CDR2 is FQNNGV. V dropped 0 bases and J dropped 5; count of bases not matched to a gene: 3. The CDR3 runs 15 residues. The CDR3 DNA sequence: TGTGCCAGCAGCTTAGACGGACAGGGGGCGGACGAGCAGTACTTC. This translates into CASSLDGQGADEQYF. Full variable domain (missing parts from reference TRBV11-2 and TRBJ2-7): EAGVAQSPRYKIIEKRQSVAFWCNPISGHATLYWYQQILGQGPKLLIQFQNNGVVDDSQLPKDRFSAERLKGVDSTLKIQPAKLEDSAVYLCASSLDGQGADEQYFGPGTRLTVT.

The rearrangement links TRBV24-1 to TRBJ2-7, with D perhaps matching TRBD2 (6 bases). This CDR3 is built from 13 residues. In germline, CDR1 is KGHDR, CDR2 SFDVKD. The V and J ends lost 4 bases and 4 bases respectively, with 10 bases between them. CDR3: CATSEWGLYEQYF. CDR3 in DNA: TGTGCCACCAGTGAGTGGGGACTTTACGAGCAGTACTTC.

V usage is TRBV5-1 and J usage is TRBJ2-2; 9 bases line up with TRBD2. Germline V lookup: CDR1 SGHRS, CDR2 YFSETQ. V shed 4 bases, J shed 7 bases, and the junction held 8 bases outside the gene matches. This CDR3 contains 15 residues. The DNA of the CDR3 is TGCGCCAGCAGCCCAGTAGCGGGAGAAAACGGGGAGCTGTTTTTT. Translation gives CASSPVAGENGELFF.

This rearrangement joins TRBV6-1 to TRBJ1-3; D gene unclear. CDR3 length equals 15 residues. Germline CDR1 MNHNS, CDR2 SASEGT. V was pared by 1 base and J by 4 bases, with 11 bases between. DNA for the CDR3: TGTGCCAGCAGTGAAGTTGGCAACCCAGGAAACACCATATATTTT. This gives the protein CASSEVGNPGNTIYF.

This clone was seen once. The V gene is TRBV10-3, the J gene TRBJ1-1, with D tentatively TRBD1 (5 bases). The CDR3 contains 14 residues. The germline V gene has CDR1 ENHRY and CDR2 SYGVKD. Trimming took 6 bases from V and 1 from J, leaving 12 bases between them. The CDR3 region is CAISHDGQNTEAFF. CDR3 in DNA: TGTGCCATCAGCCACGACGGACAGAACACTGAAGCTTTCTTT.

The V gene is TRBV5-1, the J gene TRBJ1-1, with D possibly matching TRBD1 (6 bases). This CDR3 contains 14 residues. Trimming took off 4 bases at V and 4 bases at J, with 14 bases between the two ends. Germline CDR1 and CDR2: SGHRS and YFSETQ. The CDR3 loop is CASSLQQGGTEAFF. CDR3 DNA sequence: TGCGCCAGCAGCCTCCAACAGGGTGGCACTGAAGCTTTCTTT.

The chain joins TRBV19 to TRBJ2-5; TRBD2 aligns across 8 bases. CDR1 and CDR2 (germline): LNHDA, SQIVND (reference sequence). The V segment lost 5 bases and the J segment 3 bases; nucleotides outside the gene matches: 5. There are 14 residues in the CDR3. CDR3 in amino acids: CASSDFGREETQYF. The CDR3, as DNA: TGTGCCAGTAGTGATTTCGGGAGGGAAGAGACCCAGTACTTC. Looking up the rest from reference TRBV19 and TRBJ2-5 gives the full variable domain: DGGITQSPKYLFRKEGQNVTLSCEQNLNHDAMYWYRQDPGQGLRLIYYSQIVNDFQKGDIAEGYSVSREKKESFPLTVTSAQKNPTAFYLCASSDFGREETQYFGPGTRLLVL.

This sequence joins TRBV5-5 and TRBJ2-2, with 7 bases lining up with TRBD2. The junction had 5 bases not matched to a gene; V was cut back by 0 bases and J by 3 bases. CDR3 length: 16 residues. Germline CDR1 and CDR2: SGHKS and YYEKEE (reference sequence). CDR3 bases: TGTGCCAGCAGCTTGGGGCGGGAGAGTCACACCGGGGAGCTGTTTTTT. Residues: CASSLGRESHTGELFF.

This clone was counted between two and nine times. The chain couples TRBV20-1 to TRBJ2-1; D gene uncertain. Per the germline V gene, CDR1 is DFQATT and CDR2 is SNEGSKA (reference sequence). The CDR3 extends over 13 amino acids. V gave up 3 bases and J gave up 1 base, with 7 bases separating them. The chain's CDR3 is CSASIVSYNEQFF. The DNA for the CDR3 is TGCAGTGCTAGTATCGTGTCCTACAATGAGCAGTTCTTC.

The rearrangement links TRBV18 to TRBJ2-1; TRBD1 aligns across 7 bases. CDR3 size: 13 residues. V was clipped by 4 bases and J by 5 bases; unmatched bases: 2. Germline CDR1 reads KGHSH; CDR2 reads LQKENI. The CDR3 loop reads CASSLDRDNEQFF. As DNA, the CDR3 is TGTGCCAGCTCACTCGACAGGGACAATGAGCAGTTCTTC. Full variable domain (remainder filled in from reference TRBV18 and TRBJ2-1): NAGVMQNPRHLVRRRGQEARLRCSPMKGHSHVYWYRQLPEEGLKFMVYLQKENIIDESGMPKERFSAEFPKEGPSILRIQQVVRGDSAAYFCASSLDRDNEQFFGPGTRLTVL.

The chain employs TRBV18 and TRBJ2-3; 9 nucleotides agree with TRBD1. Germline V gene sequence: CDR1 KGHSH, CDR2 LQKENI. The ends lost 2 bases at V and 0 bases at J; junction bases unmatched: 3. CDR3 length: 16 amino acids. CDR3 DNA sequence: TGTGCCAGCTCACCATTGGGACAGGGAAGCACAGATACGCAGTATTTT. Protein sequence: CASSPLGQGSTDTQYF.

The V gene is TRBV9, the J gene TRBJ1-2; tentative D call: TRBD1 (5 bases). Trimming pared 4 bases from V and 8 bases from J, leaving 21 bases between. The CDR3 is 15 residues long. The germline V gene encodes CDR1 SGDLS and CDR2 YYNGEE. The CDR3 protein is CASSPAEGTNMGYTF. The DNA of the CDR3 is TGTGCCAGCAGCCCAGCTGAGGGGACTAATATGGGCTACACCTTC.

This chain links TRBV3-1 (or the pseudogene TRBV3-2) with TRBJ2-5; 7 bases match TRBD2. V trimming: 0 bases; J trimming: 7 bases; junction bases outside the gene matches: 11. The CDR3 covers 16 residues. Germline V gene sequence: CDR1 LGHDT, CDR2 YNNKEL (reference sequence). CDR3 sequence reads: CASSQDWASGAVTQYF. In nucleotides, the CDR3 is TGTGCCAGCAGCCAAGATTGGGCTAGCGGTGCCGTGACCCAGTACTTC.

The chain links TRBV4-1 to TRBJ2-1; 11 nucleotides align to TRBD2. The length of the CDR3 is 17 residues. Trimming took 2 bases from V and 8 from J; bases not matched to a gene: 11. Germline assignment: CDR1 MGHRA and CDR2 YSYEKL. CDR3 in amino acids: CASSQTPLTSGDDEQFF. In DNA, the CDR3 is TGCGCCAGCAGCCAAACACCTCTGACTAGCGGGGACGATGAGCAGTTCTTC.